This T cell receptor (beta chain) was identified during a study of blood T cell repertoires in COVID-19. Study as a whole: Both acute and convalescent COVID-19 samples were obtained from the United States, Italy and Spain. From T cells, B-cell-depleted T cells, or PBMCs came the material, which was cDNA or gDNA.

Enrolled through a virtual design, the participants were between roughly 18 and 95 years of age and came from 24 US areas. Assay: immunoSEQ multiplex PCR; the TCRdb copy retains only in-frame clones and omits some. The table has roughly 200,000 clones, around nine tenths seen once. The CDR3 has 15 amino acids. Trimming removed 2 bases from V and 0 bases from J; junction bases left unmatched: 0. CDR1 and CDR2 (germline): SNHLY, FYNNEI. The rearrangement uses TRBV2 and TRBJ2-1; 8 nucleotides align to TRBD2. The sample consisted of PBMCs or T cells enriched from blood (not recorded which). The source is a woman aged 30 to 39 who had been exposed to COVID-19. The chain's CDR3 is CASSESGSSYNEQFF. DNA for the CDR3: TGTGCCAGCAGTGAAAGCGGGAGCTCCTACAATGAGCAGTTCTTC. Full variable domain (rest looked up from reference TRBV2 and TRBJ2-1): EPEVTQTPSHQVTQMGQEVILRCVPISNHLYFYWYRQILGQKVEFLVSFYNNEISEKSEIFDDQFSVERPDGSNFTLKIRSTKLEDSAMYFCASSESGSSYNEQFFGPGTRLTVL.